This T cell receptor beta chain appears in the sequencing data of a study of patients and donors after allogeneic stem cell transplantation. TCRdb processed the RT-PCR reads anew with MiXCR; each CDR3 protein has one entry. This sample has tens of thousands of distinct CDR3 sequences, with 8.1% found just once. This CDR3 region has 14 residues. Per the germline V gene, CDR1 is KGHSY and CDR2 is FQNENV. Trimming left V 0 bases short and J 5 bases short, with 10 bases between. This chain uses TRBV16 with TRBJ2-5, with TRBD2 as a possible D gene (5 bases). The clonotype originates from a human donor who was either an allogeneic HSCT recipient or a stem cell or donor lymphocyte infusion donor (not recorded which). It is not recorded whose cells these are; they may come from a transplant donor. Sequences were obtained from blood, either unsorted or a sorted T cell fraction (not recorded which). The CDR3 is CASSQSGSKETQYF. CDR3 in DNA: TGTGCCAGCAGCCAATCTGGGAGCAAGGAGACCCAGTACTTC.